This T cell receptor beta chain was captured by sequencing in a study of T cell responses to AZD1222 COVID-19 vaccine. Overall study results and limits: Targets within unmutated variant regions were reportedly found for nearly half of spike-specific TCRs. Spike was spanned by vaccine-associated CD4 TCRs, with dominance at 160-218 and 743-854.

The method was immunoSEQ multiplex PCR; TCRdb's version includes in-frame clones alone and lacks a portion of them. The sample has some 140,000 clones, over 85% seen once; the top ten hold 5% to 6.5%. This clone was counted a single time. The antigen is not known. The CDR3 has 16 residues. Trimming removed 1 base from V and 1 base from J, with 12 bases in between. Germline loops: CDR1 SGHKS, CDR2 YYEKEE (reference sequence). This TCR derives from an adult in good health. The rearrangement uses TRBV5-5 and TRBJ1-3; perhaps TRBD1 as D (5 bases). Source: peripheral blood, taken on day 0 of AZD1222 vaccination. CDR3 loop: CASSLSRDRSGNTIYF. CDR3 sequence (DNA): TGTGCCAGCAGCTTGAGTAGGGACCGGTCTGGAAACACCATATATTTT.